This T cell receptor (beta chain) is drawn from a study of blood T cells in healthy people across ages. The second PCR ran about 7 to 12 cycles with a sample-barcoded 5' primer and J-beta primers. One entry per CDR3 protein, called by TCRdb with MiXCR from the 5' RACE reads. The data hold about 1.1 million distinct CDR3 sequences, with under 40% observed a single time. This clonotype has a single count. The germline V gene has CDR1 SSHAT and CDR2 FNYEAQ (reference sequence). V lost 6 bases, J lost 7 bases, and 21 bases lay in between. The CDR3 runs to 15 residues. Sequencing input: blood. V gene TRBV7-7 combines with J gene TRBJ1-1; a possible D gene is TRBD1 (6 bases). The TCR was taken from a man younger than 35 in good health. This CDR3 reads CASSPLRTGSDEAFF. The DNA of the CDR3 is TGTGCCAGCAGTCCCCTGCGTACAGGGTCCGATGAAGCTTTCTTT.